This T cell receptor (beta chain) is drawn from a study of follicular helper T cells after annual influenza vaccination. Study context: Across the 2013-2014, 2014-2015 and 2015-2016 vaccination seasons, some subjects were resampled. The study, taken as a whole, reports: ICOS+CD38+ cTfh clonality change tracked circulating plasmablast frequency change. Most later recoveries of Day 7 ICOS+CD38+ clones were ICOS-CD38- cTfh.

This CDR3 has 15 residues. Germline V gene sequence: CDR1 KGHSH, CDR2 LQKENI. The junction had 10 bases not matched to a gene; V was cut back by 2 bases and J by 10 bases. Method: immunoSEQ multiplex PCR; TCRdb's copy keeps in-frame clones and lacks some. Of approximately 9,700 clones detected, about 83% appear once; the ten largest clones hold approximately 0.8%. Time point meaning: 2014-2015 season, 7 days after vaccination. In regard to this clone: The antigen is unknown.

The chain combines TRBV18 with TRBJ2-1; 8 bases are shared with TRBD2. The clonotype comes from an adult who received the influenza vaccine. Here the sequenced sample was CXCR5- memory CD4+ T cells sorted from blood, taken 7 days after influenza vaccination. The DNA for the CDR3 is TGTGCCAGCTCACCAGTCCTAGCGGGTTACCACGAGCAGTTCTTC. Protein sequence: CASSPVLAGYHEQFF.